The 21 T cell receptor beta chains below were found in one sample sequenced in a study of CD8+CD57+ T cells in acquired aplastic anemia. Genomic DNA templated the TCR beta VDJ and CDR3 profiling. TCRdb itself ran the reads through MiXCR, one entry per CDR3 protein. The table has 260,000 or so distinct CDR3 sequences, 45% to 50% seen once. In patients chosen for sequencing, flow cytometry had shown CD8+CD57+ cell expansion. The sequenced sample was sorted CD4+, CD8+, or CD8+CD57+ T cells (not recorded which) from PBMCs. All receptors derive from a human donor with aplastic anemia.

This clonotype was seen more than once but under ten times. This chain connects TRBV2 to TRBJ2-2, with 8 nucleotides matching TRBD2. CDR3 length: 14 residues. V lost 3 bases to trimming and J lost 5 bases; unmatched junction nucleotides: 2. Germline V gene data show CDR1 as SNHLY and CDR2 as FYNNEI. DNA of the CDR3: TGTGCCAGCAGTGAGCGGGGGGCAACCGGGGAGCTGTTTTTT. Its translation is CASSERGATGELFF.

The chain couples TRBV2 to TRBJ2-7; 7 bases are a match to TRBD1. V dropped 10 bases and J dropped 4; count of bases not matched to a gene: 13. The CDR3 contains 14 residues. Germline V CDR1 and CDR2: SNHLY, FYNNEI. The DNA for the CDR3 is TGTGCCACAGCTTGGACAGGCTCTCTGTACGAGCAGTACTTC. It codes for CATAWTGSLYEQYF.

The chain links TRBV20-1 to TRBJ1-1, with 7 positions matching TRBD1. Germline-derived CDR1 and CDR2 are DFQATT and SNEGSKA (reference sequence). V was pared by 2 bases and J by 0 bases, with 12 bases of the junction left unmatched. The CDR3 sequence is 17 residues long. The CDR3 bases are TGCAGTGCTAGACCCCCTCAGGGGGGAGCCGTGAACACTGAAGCTTTCTTT. Translating it yields CSARPPQGGAVNTEAFF.

Note on this clonotype: The junction and the germline gene differ at one end; a read error may be behind it. The CDR3 bases are TGTGCCAGCAGCCTGCCGGACAGACAAGGGACCCAGTACTTC. Translation: CASSLPDRQGTQYF. The chain uses TRBV5-6 and TRBJ2-5, with D possibly matching TRBD1 (6 bases). In germline, CDR1 is SGHDT, CDR2 YYEEEE. The length of the CDR3 is 14 residues.

The chain carries TRBV10-1 and TRBJ1-5; TRBD1 matches 10 bases. The CDR3 is 18 amino acids. Germline loops: CDR1 WNHNN, CDR2 SYGVQD (reference sequence). V trimming: 6 bases; J trimming: 3 bases; junction bases outside the gene matches: 14. The CDR3 here is CASRRVWDRGRVNQPQHF. The CDR3 DNA sequence: TGCGCCAGCAGACGGGTATGGGACAGGGGTAGGGTCAATCAGCCCCAGCATTTT.

The rearrangement uses TRBV7-3 and TRBJ2-3, with a possible D match to TRBD2 (7 bases). The V end was cut by 5 bases, the J end by 3 bases, with 15 bases between. The germline gives CDR1 SGHTA, CDR2 FQGTGA. The CDR3 totals 15 residues. For the CDR3, the DNA is TGTGCCAGCAGCATGGTCGGGGGGCTTACAGATACGCAGTATTTT. This sequence encodes CASSMVGGLTDTQYF.

Regarding this clonotype: Given the absence of the conserved phenylalanine or tryptophan at the CDR3 end, a read error is likely. Because the CDR3's place on the DNA is in doubt, the DNA is left out and the CDR3 is given as listed by TCRdb. The V gene is TRBV9, the J gene TRBJ1-6; the D call of TRBD1 is as the table states it, not checked on the DNA. CDR1 and CDR2 from the germline V gene are SGDLS and YYNGEE. Including both end residues, the CDR3 is 10 amino acids long. The CDR3 protein is CASSTETPRS.

In this sample, this clonotype turned up many times. The gene calls are TRBV10-3 and TRBJ2-1; no definite D call. Trimming pared 3 bases from V and 0 bases from J, leaving 9 bases between. CDR1 and CDR2 from the germline V gene are ENHRY and SYGVKD. This CDR3 comprises 15 residues. CDR3 coding DNA: TGTGCCATCAGTGACGACGGTAGCTCCTACAATGAGCAGTTCTTC. Its protein is CAISDDGSSYNEQFF.

The J gene is TRBJ2-1, the V gene TRBV7-6; 13 bases agree with TRBD2. Trimming at V came to 5 bases and at J to 6 bases, leaving 7 bases not matched to a gene. Germline V lookup: CDR1 SGHVS, CDR2 FNYEAQ. The CDR3 length is 16 residues. The chain's CDR3 is CASSLGTSGVTNEQFF. In nucleotides, the CDR3 is TGTGCCAGCAGCCTCGGGACTAGCGGGGTGACCAATGAGCAGTTCTTC.

Many counts were recorded for this clonotype. J is TRBJ2-1 and V is TRBV19; the match to TRBD2 covers 8 bases. The CDR3 sequence is 17 residues long. Germline CDR1 and CDR2: LNHDA and SQIVND (reference sequence). Losses at the gene ends were 0 bases for V and 4 bases for J; bases not matched to a gene: 8. The CDR3 region is CASSIEPKTSEYNEQFF. CDR3 nucleotide sequence: TGTGCCAGTAGTATAGAGCCTAAGACTAGCGAGTACAATGAGCAGTTCTTC.

As concerns this clonotype: A much larger clone differs from this one at a single base, so this may be a read error. The V gene is TRBV6-2 or TRBV6-3, the J gene TRBJ1-6; D might be TRBD1 (6 bases). CDR3 length: 18 residues. Germline CDR1 reads MNHEY; CDR2 reads SVGEGT. CDR3 loop: CASSYHPGQPANNSPPHF. The CDR3 DNA reads TGTGCCAGCAGTTACCACCCTGGACAGCCCGCCAATAATTCACCCCCCCACTTT.

V is TRBV20-1 and J is TRBJ2-7; 8 bases are a match to TRBD1. Germline lookup yields CDR1 DFQATT and CDR2 SNEGSKA (reference sequence). Trimming at V came to 6 bases and at J to 5 bases, leaving 12 bases not matched to a gene. CDR3 size: 14 residues. In DNA, the CDR3 is TGCAGTGCCTCAGGGGGCGAGGTTTACGACGAGCAGTACTTC. Translating gives CSASGGEVYDEQYF.

The V and J genes are TRBV6-6 and TRBJ1-2; 7 nucleotides agree with TRBD1. Germline V gene lookup returns CDR1 MNHNY and CDR2 SVGAGI (reference sequence). V lost 10 bases and J lost 11; bases outside the gene matches: 13. CDR3 length: 12 residues. DNA of the CDR3: TGTGCCACCTTAGGACAGGCCCTTCTTTACACCTTC. Translating it yields CATLGQALLYTF.

V and J are TRBV7-9 and TRBJ1-2; D gene ambiguous. V was cut by 5 bases and J by 4 bases, with 14 bases left in between. Germline values: CDR1 SEHNR, CDR2 FQNEAQ (reference sequence). The CDR3 runs 14 residues. DNA of the CDR3: TGTGCCAGCAGCACAAACGCCGAGGGCTATGGCTACACCTTC. Translating gives CASSTNAEGYGYTF.

The CDR3 loop reads CASSEYSVGPNTEAFF. Written as DNA, the CDR3 is TGTGCCAGCAGTGAATATTCCGTGGGACCGAACACTGAAGCTTTCTTT. The chain links TRBV25-1 to TRBJ1-1, with D possibly matching TRBD1 (5 bases). Germline CDR1 reads MGHDK; CDR2 reads SYGVNS. Trimming took 0 bases from V and 1 from J, leaving 12 bases between them. The CDR3 extends over 16 amino acids.

The chain is built from TRBV20-1 and TRBJ2-7; D might be TRBD1 (5 bases). This CDR3 spans 14 amino acids. From germline, CDR1 is DFQATT and CDR2 SNEGSKA (reference sequence). V lost 6 bases and J 5 bases, leaving 20 bases between the germline ends. The CDR3 DNA reads TGCAGTGCAGCACAGTTTGGGGCGAAAGACGAGCAGTACTTC. Encoded protein: CSAAQFGAKDEQYF.

This chain connects TRBV20-1 to TRBJ1-4; no firm D call. The V gene's germline CDR1 is DFQATT and CDR2 SNEGSKA (reference sequence). CDR3 length: 12 residues. Trimming left V 1 base short and J 3 bases short, with 3 bases between. The CDR3 sequence: CSARGANEKLFF. In DNA, the CDR3 is TGCAGTGCTAGAGGAGCTAATGAAAAACTGTTTTTT.

The rearrangement links TRBV2 to TRBJ2-7; TRBD2 is a possible D gene (7 bases). Trimming shortened V by 4 bases and J by 4 bases, and 14 bases separated the two germline ends. This CDR3 comprises 14 residues. Germline lookup yields CDR1 SNHLY and CDR2 FYNNEI. The CDR3 reads CASSAARGGYEQYF. The DNA of the CDR3 is TGTGCCAGCAGTGCAGCAAGGGGGGGATACGAGCAGTACTTC.

A note on this clonotype: A much larger clone is a single base away; this may be a read error. The chain recombines TRBV6-5 with TRBJ2-5; 11 nucleotides agree with TRBD2. The CDR3 covers 18 residues. Germline lookup yields CDR1 MNHEY and CDR2 SVGAGI. In DNA, the CDR3 is TGTGCCAGCAATTACACGGGGGGGACTAGCGGTGTTCAAGAGACCCAGTACTTC. Translation gives CASNYTGGTSGVQETQYF.

At least ten counts were recorded for this clonotype. The V call is TRBV5-5, the J call TRBJ1-2; perhaps TRBD1 as D (6 bases). This CDR3 region has 13 residues. Trimming pared 5 bases from V and 4 bases from J, leaving 12 bases between. CDR1 is SGHKS and CDR2 is YYEKEE in the germline V gene (reference sequence). The CDR3 bases are TGTGCCAGCAGGATGGAGGGGGGCTATGGCTACACCTTC. This encodes CASRMEGGYGYTF. The whole variable domain, remainder taken from reference TRBV5-5 and TRBJ1-2, is DAGVTQSPTHLIKTRGQQVTLRCSPISGHKSVSWYQQVLGQGPQFIFQYYEKEERGRGNFPDRFSARQFPNYSSELNVNALLLGDSALYLCASRMEGGYGYTFGSGTRLTVV.

The chain carries TRBV7-8 and TRBJ1-1; 7 nucleotides line up with TRBD1. The CDR3 contains 13 residues. The ends lost 7 bases at V and 5 bases at J; junction bases unmatched: 7. Germline V gene lookup returns CDR1 SGHVS and CDR2 FQNEAQ. In nucleotides, the CDR3 is TGTGCCAGCATACGCCCCAGGGGGACTGAAGCTTTCTTT. It yields the protein CASIRPRGTEAFF.